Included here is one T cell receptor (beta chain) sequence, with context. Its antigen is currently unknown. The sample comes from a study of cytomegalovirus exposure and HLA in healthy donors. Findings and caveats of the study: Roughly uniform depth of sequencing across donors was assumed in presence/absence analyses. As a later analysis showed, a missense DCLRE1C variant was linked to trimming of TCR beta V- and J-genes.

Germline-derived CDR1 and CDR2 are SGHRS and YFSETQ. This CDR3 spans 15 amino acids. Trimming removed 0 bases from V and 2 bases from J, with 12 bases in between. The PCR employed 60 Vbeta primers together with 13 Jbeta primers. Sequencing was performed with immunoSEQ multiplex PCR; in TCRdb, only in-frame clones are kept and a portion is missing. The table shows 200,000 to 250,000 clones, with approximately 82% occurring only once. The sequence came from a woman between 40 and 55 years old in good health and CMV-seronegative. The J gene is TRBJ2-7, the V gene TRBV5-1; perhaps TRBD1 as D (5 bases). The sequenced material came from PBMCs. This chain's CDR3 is CASSLGSGPAYEQYF. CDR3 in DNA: TGCGCCAGCAGCTTGGGGTCAGGGCCTGCCTACGAGCAGTACTTC.